The present entry profiles one TCR beta chain with its context. No cognate antigen has been identified for it. No much larger clone is present one base from it, and per-base qualities are unavailable. Each clonotype received, on average, 10x coverage in deep resolution sequencing performed on a MiSeq, where the target depth lay between 1 in 1 million and 1 in 200,000 T cells. The immunoSEQ hsTCRB Kit was used to generate TCR beta libraries. The paper's data handling went like this. The data were analyzed with ImmunoSEQ Analyzer and ImmunoSEQ Data Assistant, and V, D and J gene assignments followed IMGT definitions. Clonality, which ranges from 0 to 1, was calculated as one minus the normalized Shannon entropy of productive rearrangement frequencies. Public clonotype analysis was restricted to overrepresented clonotypes comprising at least 0.05% of each patient's repertoire. Fewer than 15 age-matched healthy donor repertoires from immuneACCESS served as clonality controls. The table comes from immuneACCESS by way of TCRdb, which keeps in-frame sequences with V and J called. Part of the clones is missing from these tables; in studies checked, under half for an unresolved V gene and the rest for unknown reasons. V and J calls plus clone size are reproduced from that table; the DNA served to infer D and trimming. The sample data list about 300,000 clones, and 76% of these were observed just once. The ten largest account for around 5.3% of the sample.

The germline V gene gives CDR1 as MGHRA and CDR2 as YSYEKL. Its CDR3 holds 15 amino acids, cysteine through phenylalanine. Only the CDR3 portion is preserved as DNA: 45 bases, with reading frame beginning at the first base. V drops 0 bases and J drops 3 bases, leaving 12 bases in between. Taken with the paper, the label for time point translates to: progressive disease on ibrutinib. For TCR beta library preparation, about 2 micrograms of genomic DNA were isolated from cryopreserved PBMCs. Longitudinal blood samples from CLL patients on ibrutinib monotherapy underwent high-throughput TCR beta sequencing. Patients were enrolled in a phase 2 open-label single-center ibrutinib monotherapy trial. The data derive from a study of cytotoxic CD8 clonotypes in ibrutinib-treated CLL (dated by TCRdb to the early 2020s). In the study overall: The cohort was composed of 11 relapsed/refractory and about 15 treatment-naive patients; IGHV unmutated status was identified in some 17 patients. Partial responses were observed in about 25 patients and complete responses in 2; after a median follow-up of about 69 months, remission was maintained in 14 patients and progression was observed in some 12. The response samples were drawn at a median of roughly twelve months into treatment, with a range of about 6 to 36 months. Samples averaged roughly 260,000 productive templates and 94,082 productive rearrangements. Of the approximately 90 people in the trial, about 25 had longitudinal samples available. Cryopreserved peripheral blood mononuclear cells were obtained before treatment, at response, and at either sustained remission or disease progression. Every remission and progressive disease sample was obtained while ibrutinib was still being received by the patients.

Study-wide findings and limitations: Clonality rose at ibrutinib response, remained stable during sustained remission, and dropped back toward baseline at progression. Sampling times were not matched between patients in sustained remission and patients whose disease was progressing, and lymph node repertoires were not examined. Baseline clonality was found to be higher than that of age-matched healthy donors and was strongly correlated with circulating CD8+ T-cell counts. Public clonotypes were rare and either shrank or stayed stable during treatment, and the rise in clonality at ibrutinib response reflected expansion of private clonotypes.

This TCR derives from a human donor with chronic lymphocytic leukemia. The sequencing used PBMCs, collected at disease progression, from a patient treated with ibrutinib. In this chain, TRBV4-1 is recombined with TRBJ2-7; 5 matching bases give a weak D call of TRBD1. In nucleotide form, the sequence is TGCGCCAGCAGCCAAGATAAAAGACAGTACTACGAGCAGTACTTC. Its product reads: CASSQDKRQYYEQYF.